Following are 24 T cell receptor beta chains from one sample sequenced in a study of CD8+ T cells in alopecia areata. The authors extracted RNA and reverse transcribed it into cDNA as the sequencing template. Profiled with immunoSEQ multiplex PCR; TCRdb holds only in-frame clones, not every one. Found here are roughly 100,000 clones, under 90% of them singletons; the top ten hold approximately 12%. Treatment described: oral pan-JAK inhibitor, 5-10 mg twice daily. The sequencing here drew on CD8+ T cells sorted from blood, taken at approximately week 30, from a patient treated with tofacitinib. The receptors stem from a human donor with alopecia areata.

This sequence joins TRBV27 and TRBJ2-7, with D unclear. Germline CDR1 reads MNHEY; CDR2 reads SMNVEV (reference sequence). V was trimmed by 0 bases and J by 2 bases, leaving 11 bases between them. This CDR3 has 15 residues. CDR3 protein: CASSLSGNLAYEQYF. The DNA for the CDR3 is TGTGCCAGCAGTTTATCAGGGAACCTTGCCTACGAGCAGTACTTC.

This clone was seen once. The chain has TRBV29-1 and TRBJ1-1; TRBD1 is a possible D gene (6 bases). The length of the CDR3 is 12 residues. Germline lookup yields CDR1 SQVTM and CDR2 ANQGSEA. With 6 bases removed from V and 3 bases from J, the gap between germline ends came to 11 bases. The CDR3 nucleotides read TGCAGCGTGCTACAGGGTGACACTGAAGCTTTCTTT. Encoded protein: CSVLQGDTEAFF. Full variable domain (remainder filled in from reference TRBV29-1 and TRBJ1-1): SAVISQKPSRDICQRGTSLTIQCQVDSQVTMMFWYRQQPGQSLTLIATANQGSEATYESGFVIDKFPISRPNLTFSTLTVSNMSPEDSSIYLCSVLQGDTEAFFGQGTRLTVV.

This clone was detected only once. V and J are TRBV6-1 and TRBJ2-3; D unclear. The CDR3 covers 16 residues. From germline, CDR1 is MNHNS and CDR2 SASEGT. V lost 2 bases and J lost 2, with 14 bases in between. The DNA for the CDR3 is TGTGCCAGCAGTGAAAAGGTGGCTGATAACACAGATACGCAGTATTTT. As protein: CASSEKVADNTDTQYF.

CDR3 sequence: CAAIRGYTEAFF. In DNA, the CDR3 is TGTGCCGCGATTCGGGGCTACACTGAAGCTTTCTTT. The chain employs TRBV6-1 and TRBJ1-1; a possible D gene is TRBD1 (5 bases). The CDR3 covers 12 residues. The V end was cut by 11 bases, the J end by 3 bases, with 13 bases between. Germline lookup yields CDR1 MNHNS and CDR2 SASEGT.

V is TRBV6-5 and J is TRBJ1-1; possibly TRBD1 for D (5 bases). Trimming removed 0 bases at V and 6 bases at J, with 8 bases between. This CDR3 comprises 13 residues. CDR1 is MNHEY and CDR2 is SVGAGI in the germline V gene. This chain's CDR3 is CASSYSPGAEAFF. CDR3 coding DNA: TGTGCCAGCAGTTACTCACCGGGGGCTGAAGCTTTCTTT.

This chain uses TRBV9 with TRBJ1-6; tentatively, D is TRBD1 (6 bases). Deletions cut 6 bases from V and 2 bases from J, with 9 bases between. Germline assignment: CDR1 SGDLS and CDR2 YYNGEE. The CDR3 runs 14 residues. DNA of the CDR3: TGTGCCAGCAAGGGGGAGCCCTATAATTCACCCCTCCACTTT. It encodes CASKGEPYNSPLHF. Full variable domain (remainder filled in from reference TRBV9 and TRBJ1-6): DSGVTQTPKHLITATGQRVTLRCSPRSGDLSVYWYQQSLDQGLQFLIQYYNGEERAKGNILERFSAQQFPDLHSELNLSSLELGDSALYFCASKGEPYNSPLHFGNGTRLTVT.

This clone was detected only once. The CDR3 here is CATADYYATDTQYF. DNA of the CDR3: TGCGCCACCGCAGACTATTACGCCACAGATACGCAGTATTTT. The gene calls are TRBV5-1 and TRBJ2-3, with D possibly matching TRBD2 (5 bases). V gave up 9 bases and J gave up 2 bases, with 16 bases separating them. Germline lookup yields CDR1 SGHRS and CDR2 YFSETQ. This CDR3 region has 14 residues.

The chain couples TRBV4-1 to TRBJ2-7; TRBD2 is a possible D gene (5 bases). V dropped 2 bases and J dropped 2 bases, with 13 bases sitting between them. This CDR3 has 15 amino acids. Germline CDR1 MGHRA, CDR2 YSYEKL. The CDR3 region has the DNA TGCGCCAGCAGCCAATATCCGGGATTAGCCTACGAGCAGTACTTC. Its translation: CASSQYPGLAYEQYF.

The chain combines TRBV4-1 with TRBJ2-7; D is undetermined. Trimming stripped 1 base from V and 4 bases from J, with 8 bases between. CDR3 size: 13 residues. CDR1 and CDR2 (germline): MGHRA, YSYEKL. The CDR3 DNA follows: TGCGCCAGCAGCCAAGTCACGGAGTACGAGCAGTACTTC. This codes for CASSQVTEYEQYF.

This chain joins TRBV5-1 and TRBJ2-7, with TRBD1 identical over 8 bases. The CDR3 covers 13 residues. Germline CDR1 is SGHRS and CDR2 is YFSETQ. The J segment lost 2 bases and the V segment lost 4 bases, leaving 2 bases of the junction unmatched. The CDR3 region is CASSPTGAYEQYF. CDR3 DNA: TGCGCCAGCAGCCCGACAGGGGCCTACGAGCAGTACTTC.

The table lists this clone with a count of one. The rearrangement links TRBV7-6 to TRBJ1-6; D is unclear. The ends were cut back, 5 bases at V and 6 bases at J, with 14 bases in the middle. Germline V gives CDR1 SGHVS, CDR2 FNYEAQ. The CDR3 contains 15 residues. CDR3 in amino acids: CASSRTGVGNSPLHF. In nucleotides, the CDR3 is TGTGCCAGCAGCCGGACCGGAGTCGGTAATTCACCCCTCCACTTT.

CDR3 nucleotide sequence: TGTGCCAGCAGCTTAGTTGGGTACGAGCAGTACTTC. Translated: CASSLVGYEQYF. The genes are TRBV7-9 and TRBJ2-7; no reliable D call. The germline CDR1 and CDR2 sequences are SEHNR and FQNEAQ (reference sequence). V lost 1 base to trimming and J lost 4 bases, with 5 bases between them. This CDR3 region has 12 residues.

The chain is built from TRBV23-1 and TRBJ2-7; 8 positions agree with TRBD1. TRBV23-1 is marked as an open reading frame, function uncertain. The CDR3 runs 15 residues. The V gene end was trimmed by 1 base and the J gene end by 5 bases; junction bases not matched to a gene: 7. CDR3 amino acids: CASSQLGQGTHEQYF. In nucleotides, the CDR3 is TGCGCCAGCAGTCAATTAGGACAGGGTACCCACGAGCAGTACTTC.

The chain recombines TRBV5-1 with TRBJ2-5, with 7 bases fitting TRBD2. The J call may be in error: the DNA end matches TRBJ2-7 better. There are 16 residues in the CDR3. CDR1 is SGHRS and CDR2 is YFSETQ in the germline V gene. This CDR3 reads CASSHYSAGVRDEQYF. The CDR3 DNA sequence: TGCGCCAGCAGCCACTATAGCGCGGGAGTGAGGGACGAGCAGTACTTC.

The chain's CDR3 is CSVEFRDNKNTGELFF. The CDR3 DNA sequence: TGCAGCGTTGAGTTTCGGGACAACAAAAACACCGGGGAGCTGTTTTTT. The chain employs TRBV29-1 and TRBJ2-2; weak D call: TRBD1 (6 bases). Germline CDR1 is SQVTM and CDR2 is ANQGSEA. This CDR3 comprises 16 residues. V gave up 3 bases and J gave up 2 bases, with 16 bases separating them.

This clone appeared a few times. This chain uses TRBV27 with TRBJ2-1; 9 bases fit TRBD2. CDR3 length: 14 amino acids. The J segment lost 7 bases and the V segment lost 8 bases, leaving 9 bases of the junction unmatched. Germline-derived CDR1 and CDR2 are MNHEY and SMNVEV (reference sequence). CDR3 protein: CASHGRLAGNEQFF. The CDR3, as DNA: TGTGCCAGCCATGGAAGGCTAGCGGGAAATGAGCAGTTCTTC.

The rearrangement links TRBV7-4 to TRBJ1-2; no firm D call. Trimming cost V 1 base and J 8 bases, with 17 bases left between them. Germline-derived CDR1 and CDR2 are SGHVT and SQSDAQ. There are 15 residues in the CDR3. CDR3: CASSLGDRESRGYTF. As DNA, the CDR3 is TGTGCCAGCAGCTTAGGAGATAGGGAATCTCGGGGCTACACCTTC.

The chain couples TRBV6-1 to TRBJ2-7; 10 nucleotides align to TRBD1. CDR3 length equals 19 residues. After removal of 3 bases from V and 4 bases from J, the junction contained 18 bases not matched to a gene. Germline CDR1 reads MNHNS; CDR2 reads SASEGT. The CDR3 DNA follows: TGTGCCAGCAGTGAGTGGGACAGGGGTTTAGGACGGGGTAGGTACGAGCAGTACTTC. This codes for CASSEWDRGLGRGRYEQYF.

This clone was found once. The chain employs TRBV29-1 and TRBJ1-2; 9 bases map to TRBD1. J lost 4 bases, V lost 6 bases, and 12 bases had no gene match. CDR1 and CDR2 from the germline V gene are SQVTM and ANQGSEA. This CDR3 has 15 amino acids. CDR3 in DNA: TGCAGCGTGAGGGACAGGGTTGGAGGTGCCTATGGCTACACCTTC. As protein: CSVRDRVGGAYGYTF.

The J gene is TRBJ1-2, the V gene TRBV6-5; TRBD1 matches 7 bases. J was trimmed by 8 bases and V by 1 base; bases with no gene match: 7. The V gene's germline CDR1 is MNHEY and CDR2 SVGAGI. The CDR3 has 14 amino acids. CDR3 protein: CASSYLTGIQGYTF. In nucleotides, the CDR3 is TGTGCCAGCAGTTACTTGACAGGGATACAAGGCTACACCTTC.

This clone was found a few times. This chain links TRBV7-9 with TRBJ2-3; 8 bases map to TRBD1. Germline V gene data show CDR1 as SEHNR and CDR2 as FQNEAQ (reference sequence). The CDR3 runs to 17 residues. The V and J ends lost 0 bases and 5 bases, in that order; junction bases with no gene match: 10. CDR3 nucleotide sequence: TGTGCCAGCAGCTTAGCGTCTGGCAGGGGGCTTATAGATACGCAGTATTTT. Translation: CASSLASGRGLIDTQYF.

The chain recombines TRBV25-1 with TRBJ2-7; D gene unclear. This CDR3 has 14 residues. Germline V CDR1 and CDR2: MGHDK, SYGVNS. Trimming removed 5 bases at V and 2 bases at J, with 13 bases between. CDR3 region: CASSNTGKTYEQYF. The CDR3 DNA sequence: TGTGCCAGCAGTAACACTGGAAAAACCTACGAGCAGTACTTC.

The rearrangement links TRBV29-1 to TRBJ2-1; 9 positions match TRBD2. Germline V gene lookup returns CDR1 SQVTM and CDR2 ANQGSEA. The length of the CDR3 is 14 residues. V dropped 4 bases and J dropped 10; count of bases not matched to a gene: 11. The CDR3 region has the DNA TGCAGCGTTGTAGGTGCGGGAGGGCCCTCGGAGCAGTTCTTC. It is translated as CSVVGAGGPSEQFF.

The chain employs TRBV6-5 and TRBJ2-3; TRBD2 aligns across 11 bases. The CDR3 loop spans 15 amino acids. V shed 7 bases, J shed 4 bases, and the junction held 7 bases outside the gene matches. Germline CDR1 reads MNHEY; CDR2 reads SVGAGI. CDR3 nucleotides: TGTGCCAGCACCCTGGGACTAGCGGCCCCAGATACGCAGTATTTT. Its protein product is CASTLGLAAPDTQYF.